The present TCR beta chain was sequenced within a study of CD8 T cells in Susac syndrome. The authors sequenced TCR beta from blood CD8+ and CD4+ T cells. V gave up 3 bases and J gave up 1 base; unmatched junction bases: 6. CDR1 is SGHAT and CDR2 is FQNNGV in the germline V gene. The CDR3 covers 15 residues. Reverse transcription used roughly 0.45 to 1 ug RNA and random hexamers. An immunoSEQ multiplex PCR amplified TCR beta CDR3 over 54 Vbeta and 13 Jbeta. MiXCR, applied by TCRdb to the immunoSEQ multiplex PCR reads, yields one record per CDR3 protein. The sample has 330,000 or so distinct CDR3 sequences; 65% to 90% are singletons.

The specimen sequenced was CD8+ T cells from PBMCs. The rearrangement joins TRBV11-2 to TRBJ2-7, with 7 bases identical to TRBD2. The origin of this receptor is a human donor with multiple sclerosis. The CDR3 DNA follows: TGTGCCAGCAGCTTCGGCCTAGCGGATTCCTACGAGCAGTACTTC. Translating it yields CASSFGLADSYEQYF.